Listed below are T cell receptor beta chains from one sample, sequenced in a study of OX40 agonist ivuxolimab in advanced cancers. Clones were sequenced by immunoSEQ multiplex PCR, and TCRdb holds only the in-frame ones, with some missing. The sample records some 55,000 clones, 75% to 80% being singletons. The source was CD4+ or CD8+ T cells sorted from blood, collected in a trial of the OX40 agonist ivuxolimab. The receptors were sampled from an adult with an advanced solid tumor such as melanoma, head and neck, liver or kidney cancer. CDR3s include the opening cysteine and the closing phenylalanine or tryptophan. The order of the fields is J gene, D gene, clone size, V gene, CDR3 protein, CDR3 DNA. The D gene is left open where the match is weak. Only some rows state a clone size, as once, few, many or a class for expanded clones.

TRBJ1-2	NA	NA	TRBV7-2	CASSSQINYGYTF	TGTGCCAGCAGCTCCCAAATTAACTATGGCTACACCTTC
TRBJ1-6	NA	once	TRBV27	CASSFQDYNSPLHF	TGTGCCAGCAGTTTTCAAGACTATAATTCACCCCTCCACTTT
TRBJ1-4	TRBD1	NA	TRBV5-5	CASSPWTGRNEKLFF	TGTGCCAGCAGCCCATGGACAGGGAGAAATGAAAAACTGTTTTTT
TRBJ2-1	NA	NA	TRBV7-3	CASSLSPHTNYNEQFF	TGTGCCAGCAGCTTAAGCCCCCATACCAACTACAATGAGCAGTTCTTC
TRBJ2-6	NA	few	TRBV19	CASSISGANVLTF	TGTGCCAGTAGTATTTCTGGGGCCAACGTCCTGACTTTC
TRBJ2-2	NA	NA	TRBV28	CASSSIGVPNTGELFF	TGTGCCAGCAGTTCCATCGGGGTTCCGAACACCGGGGAGCTGTTTTTT
TRBJ2-7	NA	NA	TRBV2	CASSREGSNSYEQYF	TGTGCCAGCAGTCGGGAAGGATCAAACTCCTACGAGCAGTACTTC
TRBJ2-5	NA	NA	TRBV7-2	CASSPWGARETQYF	TGTGCCAGCAGCCCCTGGGGGGCGAGGGAGACCCAGTACTTC
TRBJ2-2	NA	NA	TRBV19	CASSIEGGNKGTGELFF	TGTGCCAGTAGTATAGAAGGCGGGAACAAGGGAACCGGGGAGCTGTTTTTT
TRBJ1-2	NA	NA	TRBV7-2	CASSMGNYGYTF	TGTGCCAGCAGCATGGGGAACTATGGCTACACCTTC
TRBJ2-5	TRBD2	NA	TRBV7-2	CASTLAGAGETQYF	TGTGCCAGCACCCTAGCGGGAGCGGGGGAGACCCAGTACTTC
TRBJ1-2	TRBD1	NA	TRBV10-3	CAISPTGTAGYTF	TGTGCCATCAGCCCCACAGGGACAGCTGGCTACACCTTC
TRBJ1-1	NA	NA	TRBV7-6	CASSTRVWGTEAFF	TGTGCCAGCAGCACCAGGGTTTGGGGCACTGAAGCTTTCTTT
TRBJ1-6	NA	NA	TRBV5-1	CASSLASGQSSYNSPLHF	TGCGCCAGCAGCTTGGCTTCAGGCCAGAGCTCCTATAATTCACCCCTCCACTTT
TRBJ2-6	NA	NA	TRBV4-3	CASSQGTGANVLTF	TGCGCCAGCAGCCAGGGAACTGGGGCCAACGTCCTGACTTTC
TRBJ2-7	NA	NA	TRBV2	CASSDQGSSYEQYF	TGTGCCAGCAGTGACCAGGGGTCTTCCTACGAGCAGTACTTC
TRBJ2-7	NA	NA	TRBV29-1	CSVCAGGHEQYF	TGCAGCGTCTGTGCCGGCGGCCACGAGCAGTACTTC
TRBJ1-1	NA	many	TRBV19	CASSLSAGTEAFF	TGTGCCAGTAGTTTGTCAGCTGGAACTGAAGCTTTCTTT
TRBJ1-5	NA	NA	TRBV28	CASQGLGNQPQHF	TGTGCCAGCCAGGGGTTGGGGAATCAGCCCCAGCATTTT
TRBJ1-5	NA	NA	TRBV5-1	CASSLRGPGQPQHF	TGCGCCAGCAGCTTGCGAGGGCCGGGTCAGCCCCAGCATTTT
TRBJ2-2	TRBD2	once	TRBV7-6	CASSPQSGGTGELFF	TGTGCCAGCAGCCCCCAAAGCGGGGGCACCGGGGAGCTGTTTTTT
TRBJ1-1	NA	NA	TRBV12-5	CASGLVQAYWNTEAFF	TGTGCTAGTGGTTTGGTACAAGCCTATTGGAACACTGAAGCTTTCTTT
TRBJ2-7	NA	NA	TRBV7-6	CASSSPWGEQYF	TGTGCCAGCAGCTCACCATGGGGCGAGCAGTACTTC
TRBJ1-4	NA	NA	TRBV5-6	CASSSTGSRNEKLFF	TGTGCCAGCAGCTCGACCGGGAGTCGCAATGAAAAACTGTTTTTT
TRBJ1-3	TRBD1	NA	TRBV2	CASRLTGVSGNTIYF	TGTGCCAGCAGGCTGACAGGGGTCTCTGGAAACACCATATATTTT
TRBJ2-2	NA	NA	TRBV11-2	CASSRENRVGTGELFF	TGTGCCAGCAGCCGCGAAAACAGGGTGGGCACCGGGGAGCTGTTTTTT
TRBJ1-1	NA	NA	TRBV9	CASSVTSNTEAFF	TGTGCCAGCAGCGTAACAAGTAACACTGAAGCTTTCTTT
TRBJ2-5	TRBD1	NA	TRBV7-8	CASSHRQGARETQYF	TGTGCCAGCAGCCACAGACAGGGAGCACGGGAGACCCAGTACTTC
TRBJ2-6	NA	NA	TRBV6-5	CASSYTPAGANVLTF	TGTGCCAGCAGTTACACCCCGGCTGGGGCCAACGTCCTGACTTTC
TRBJ2-6	NA	few	TRBV7-8	CASSPWVSGANVLTF	TGTGCCAGCAGCCCCTGGGTAAGTGGGGCCAACGTCCTGACTTTC
TRBJ1-1	NA	NA	TRBV20-1	CSADRGGEAFF	TGCAGTGCTGACCGGGGCGGTGAAGCTTTCTTT
TRBJ2-7	NA	NA	TRBV5-1	CASSLGTATTYEQYF	TGCGCCAGCAGCCTAGGGACCGCCACTACCTACGAGCAGTACTTC
TRBJ1-1	NA	NA	TRBV29-1	CSVDYTGRGNTEAFF	TGCAGCGTTGATTATACGGGACGGGGGAACACTGAAGCTTTCTTT
TRBJ1-2	NA	NA	TRBV5-1	CASSSIDSAYGYTF	TGCGCCAGCAGCTCCATAGACAGTGCCTATGGCTACACCTTC
TRBJ1-6	TRBD1	NA	TRBV18	CASSPQLGQGASNSPLHF	TGTGCCAGCTCACCGCAACTCGGACAGGGGGCTAGTAATTCACCCCTCCACTTT
TRBJ1-4	TRBD1	NA	TRBV7-2	CASSPRTGLNEKLFF	TGTGCCAGCAGCCCTAGGACAGGGCTTAATGAAAAACTGTTTTTT
TRBJ1-2	NA	NA	TRBV6-1	CASMRARDPNYGYTF	TGTGCCAGCATGAGGGCCAGGGACCCTAACTATGGCTACACCTTC
TRBJ2-1	TRBD2	once	TRBV30	CAWREGTSSYNEQFF	TGTGCCTGGAGGGAGGGGACTAGCAGCTACAATGAGCAGTTCTTC
TRBJ1-5	NA	NA	TRBV27	CASSRWGGEDQPQHF	TGTGCCAGCAGTAGATGGGGGGGGGAGGATCAGCCCCAGCATTTT
TRBJ1-1	TRBD1	NA	TRBV6-6	CASSNRGQTNTEAFF	TGTGCCAGCAGTAACCGGGGACAGACTAACACTGAAGCTTTCTTT
TRBJ1-5	TRBD1	NA	TRBV5-5	CASSSFGQGGQPQHF	TGTGCCAGCAGCTCCTTCGGACAGGGTGGTCAGCCCCAGCATTTT
TRBJ1-1	TRBD1	NA	TRBV11-2	CASSWGTGRNTEAFF	TGTGCCAGCAGCTGGGGGACAGGCAGGAACACTGAAGCTTTCTTT
TRBJ1-1	NA	NA	TRBV7-9	CASSPQGYTEAFF	TGTGCCAGCAGCCCCCAGGGGTACACTGAAGCTTTCTTT
TRBJ1-1	NA	NA	TRBV6-6	CASSYSVGGKNTEAFF	TGTGCCAGCAGTTACTCGGTCGGGGGGAAGAACACTGAAGCTTTCTTT
TRBJ2-1	TRBD2	NA	TRBV11-2	CASSFPGGSYNEQFF	TGTGCCAGCAGCTTCCCGGGAGGCTCCTACAATGAGCAGTTCTTC
TRBJ1-6	NA	NA	TRBV19	CASSINRSPLHF	TGTGCCAGTAGTATAAACAGGTCACCCCTCCACTTT
TRBJ2-2	TRBD2	few	TRBV9	CASSVEGTSGRANTGELFF	TGTGCCAGCAGCGTAGAGGGGACTAGCGGGAGGGCCAACACCGGGGAGCTGTTTTTT
TRBJ2-5	NA	few	TRBV21-1	CASATDRGEETQYF	TGTGCCAGCGCAACGGACAGGGGAGAAGAGACCCAGTACTTC
TRBJ2-1	TRBD2	NA	TRBV18	CASSPFGLAGGSNEQFF	TGTGCCAGCTCACCATTTGGGCTAGCGGGAGGATCGAATGAGCAGTTCTTC
TRBJ1-1	TRBD1	NA	TRBV28	CASSLGHGQGNTEAFF	TGTGCCAGCAGTTTAGGACACGGACAGGGTAACACTGAAGCTTTCTTT